This T cell receptor (beta chain) comes out of a study of CD8 T cells in cerebrospinal fluid in Alzheimer's disease (dated by TCRdb to 2019 to 2021). In terms of the full investigation: To assess CSF T cell clonal expansion, the study used two single-cell approaches: plate-based nested PCR sequencing and droplet-based sequencing. Whether clonally expanded T cells were present in cerebrospinal fluid from healthy elderly individuals and from patients with neurodegenerative disease was tested. The droplet-based CSF analysis comparing patients with controls included about 9 healthy controls (nearly 11,000 cells) and about 9 patients with MCI or Alzheimer's disease (around 9,400 cells). The CSF gene-expression analysis, which included patients with Parkinson's disease, covered a total of 20 to 25 samples.

General study outcomes and caveats: A higher percentage of TCRs was made up by the largest CSF clone in patients with MCI or Alzheimer's disease than in controls. In pooled data, a highly expanded clone (at least 3% of TCRs) occurred in 1 of 10 healthy subjects versus 4 of 6 Alzheimer's patients. It was cautioned by the authors that a causal link between EBV and Alzheimer's disease is not established by the detection of EBV-specific TCRs in CSF. The overall clonality comparison included only samples with detectable clones (11 healthy, 5 MCI, 5 AD, 6 PD). The EBV-specific clones were neither the most highly expanded clones nor enriched among patients.

Counted from cysteine to phenylalanine, this CDR3 has 16 amino acids. The nucleotide record is missing. CDR1 SGHVS and CDR2 FQNEAQ are derived from the germline V gene. Every participant was in good physical condition and had no acute infectious disease. A live/dead marker was used to sort live CSF cells for droplet-based sequencing. CSF was obtained by lumbar puncture, and immune cells were pelleted by centrifugation at 300g. CSF samples were checked for red blood cells, and any sample contaminated with blood was excluded. CSF cells were cryopreserved in freezing medium, frozen overnight at -80 °C, and then stored in liquid nitrogen. Before analysis, CSF samples had been stored for less than seven months. Receptor libraries were prepared by 10x single-cell sequencing. 10X Genomics single-cell V(D)J and 5' gene-expression libraries were used to profile CSF cells. CSF single-cell TCR libraries were sequenced on an Illumina NextSeq550. Processing in the source paper ran as follows. V(D)J reads were aligned to the vdj-GRCh38 alts ensemble 2.0.0 reference and processed with the Cell Ranger vdj pipeline. Clonotypes were defined as cell barcodes sharing the same set of productive CDR3 nucleotide sequences. Clonotype information was added to Seurat v3.0 gene-expression metadata to link clonality with transcriptional profiles. Any CSF cell with more than 1,800 genes, more than 7,500 UMIs or more than 10% mitochondrial reads was excluded. To identify TCRs with known antigen specificity, CDR3-beta sequences were compared against VDJdb. Clone sharing was examined by network analysis using the R package qgraph, in which only TCRs with complete alpha and beta chains were included. Reads reprocessed by TCRdb are summarized as one entry per CDR3 protein sequence, and DNA is absent. The authors' filters were not applied to this entry. The record for this sample contains 1,500 to 2,000 distinct CDR3 sequences. The biggest ten clones account for 8% to 13% of the sample.

Frequency alone marks this clonotype as medium-sized (0.01 to 0.1%); no count is stored. Its target antigen remains unknown. The chain joins TRBV7-8 to TRBJ2-1; the TCRdb call, TRBD2, lacks DNA for checking. Source material: cerebrospinal fluid. This TCR came from a human donor in good health. For the CDR3, the sequence is CASSLVRRGAYNEQFF.